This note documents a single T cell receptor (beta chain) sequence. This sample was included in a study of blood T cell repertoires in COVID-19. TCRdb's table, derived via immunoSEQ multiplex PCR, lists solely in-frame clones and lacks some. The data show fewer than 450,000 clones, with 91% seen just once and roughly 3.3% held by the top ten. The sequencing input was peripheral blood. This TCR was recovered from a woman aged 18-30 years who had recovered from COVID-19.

The CDR3 loop reads CASSRGGSHEQYV. DNA of the CDR3: TGCGCCAGCAGTCGAGGGGGCTCCCACGAGCAGTACGTC. The genes are TRBV23-1 and TRBJ2-7; TRBD1 matches 7 bases. TRBV23-1 belongs to the ORF category, with a function that is uncertain. CDR3 size: 13 residues.